This passage covers 25 T cell receptor beta chains from one sample sequenced in a study of cytomegalovirus exposure and HLA in healthy donors. The study ran its PCR with 60 Vbeta and 13 Jbeta primers. Profiled with immunoSEQ multiplex PCR; TCRdb holds only in-frame clones, not every one. The data show more than 95,000 clones, 64% seen once. The material sequenced was PBMCs. The receptors were sampled from a man between 60 and 75 years old in good health and CMV-seronegative.

This chain links TRBV4-1 with TRBJ2-2; 14 nucleotides match TRBD2. Germline CDR1 MGHRA, CDR2 YSYEKL. The V segment lost 3 bases and the J segment 2 bases; nucleotides outside the gene matches: 8. The CDR3 totals 19 residues. The CDR3 loop is CASSHTAGTSGGNTGELFF. The CDR3 DNA reads as TGCGCCAGCAGCCATACTGCCGGGACTAGCGGGGGCAACACCGGGGAGCTGTTTTTT.

Only a few counts were recorded for this clone. In DNA form, the CDR3 reads TGTGCCAGCAGCCCAAGGAGGTCCTACAATGAGCAGTTCTTC. Protein: CASSPRRSYNEQFF. The rearrangement uses TRBV11-3 and TRBJ2-1; possible D gene TRBD2, 5 bases. The CDR3 has 14 amino acids. Germline lookup yields CDR1 SGHNT and CDR2 YENEEA. Trimming pared 5 bases from V and 1 base from J, leaving 9 bases between.

The chain recombines TRBV15 with TRBJ2-5; TRBD2 matches 13 bases. The CDR3 is made up of 15 amino acids. Germline V gives CDR1 LNHNV, CDR2 YYDKDF (reference sequence). J gave up 5 bases and V 9 bases, and 9 bases lay outside the gene matches. CDR3 coding DNA: TGTGCCACTAGGCGAGGGACTAGCGGGGAGGAGACCCAGTACTTC. It yields the protein CATRRGTSGEETQYF.

The rearrangement links TRBV5-1 to TRBJ1-1, with D tentatively TRBD1 (5 bases). The CDR3 runs to 14 residues. Trimming stripped 4 bases from V and 3 bases from J, with 13 bases between. CDR1 is SGHRS, CDR2 YFSETQ, per germline. The chain's CDR3 is CASSPRGGDTEAFF. The DNA of the CDR3 is TGCGCCAGCAGCCCCCGGGGGGGAGACACTGAAGCTTTCTTT. Using reference TRBV5-1 and TRBJ1-1 for the parts outside the CDR3, the full variable domain is KAGVTQTPRYLIKTRGQQVTLSCSPISGHRSVSWYQQTPGQGLQFLFEYFSETQRNKGNFPGRFSGRQFSNSRSEMNVSTLELGDSALYLCASSPRGGDTEAFFGQGTRLTVV.

This chain joins TRBV30 and TRBJ1-2; the match to TRBD1 covers 10 bases. The CDR3 consists of 13 residues. J lost 5 bases, V lost 6 bases, and 6 bases had no gene match. The germline V gene encodes CDR1 GTSNPN and CDR2 SVGIG (reference sequence). The DNA of the CDR3 is TGTGCCTGCCAGACAGGGGGCGGTTATGGCTACACCTTC. Translating gives CACQTGGGYGYTF.

This clone turned up a few times. The chain joins TRBV9 to TRBJ2-1, with D possibly matching TRBD1 (6 bases). Trimming took 4 bases from V and 9 from J, leaving 17 bases between them. Germline CDR1 reads SGDLS; CDR2 reads YYNGEE. The CDR3 runs 14 residues. The CDR3 DNA follows: TGTGCCAGCAGCCGATCACAGGGTTATGGTGAGCAGTTCTTC. It translates to CASSRSQGYGEQFF.

The V gene is TRBV9, the J gene TRBJ2-2; D may be TRBD1 (5 bases). Germline lookup yields CDR1 SGDLS and CDR2 YYNGEE. The CDR3 spans 14 residues. V lost 4 bases to trimming and J lost 6 bases, with 13 bases between them. CDR3 sequence (DNA): TGTGCCAGCAGCCCCCGGCGACAGCCCGGGGAGCTGTTTTTT. This encodes CASSPRRQPGELFF.

This clone has just one count. The chain couples TRBV27 to TRBJ2-1, with 12 bases matching TRBD2. The CDR3 has 15 residues. Germline lookup yields CDR1 MNHEY and CDR2 SMNVEV (reference sequence). V lost 10 bases, J lost 3 bases, and 7 bases stayed unmatched. Here the CDR3 reads CATKLAGGHYNEQFF. For the CDR3, the DNA is TGTGCCACCAAACTAGCGGGGGGACACTACAATGAGCAGTTCTTC.

CDR3 protein: CSVDGTGSAEQYF. For the CDR3, the DNA is TGCAGCGTTGACGGGACAGGGTCCGCCGAGCAGTACTTC. J is TRBJ2-7 and V is TRBV29-1, with TRBD1 matching over 9 bases. The CDR3 is 13 residues long. Germline-derived CDR1 and CDR2 are SQVTM and ANQGSEA. The trim removed 3 bases at V and 6 bases at J, leaving 6 bases unmatched.

V and J are TRBV7-9 and TRBJ2-2; tentatively, D is TRBD1 (6 bases). The CDR3 sequence is 17 residues long. Per germline, CDR1 SEHNR and CDR2 FQNEAQ (reference sequence). V was pared by 5 bases and J by 2 bases, with 18 bases between. Here the CDR3 DNA reads TGTGCCAGCAGCGAATTAGGGGGACGATACAACACCGGGGAGCTGTTTTTT. This gives the protein CASSELGGRYNTGELFF.

The gene calls are TRBV7-3 and TRBJ1-1; D unclear. Per germline, CDR1 SGHTA and CDR2 FQGTGA. V was clipped by 2 bases and J by 4 bases, with 17 bases between them. The CDR3 totals 16 residues. The CDR3 coding sequence is TGTGCCAGCAGCTTACGGGGTAGGATAGGGCCCACTGAAGCTTTCTTT. It specifies CASSLRGRIGPTEAFF.

The V call is TRBV7-8, the J call TRBJ2-2; weak D call: TRBD1 (6 bases). Germline lookup yields CDR1 SGHVS and CDR2 FQNEAQ. This CDR3 has 16 amino acids. Trimming took off 6 bases at V and 2 bases at J, with 16 bases between the two ends. The CDR3 region has the DNA TGTGCCAGCAGTCTCTCCGGGACAATCAACACCGGGGAGCTGTTTTTT. This encodes CASSLSGTINTGELFF.

This clone was counted only a few times. J is TRBJ2-1 and V is TRBV18; D may be TRBD1 (5 bases). Germline loops: CDR1 KGHSH, CDR2 LQKENI. The V end lost 1 base, the J end lost 5 bases, and 12 bases lay between the germline ends. The CDR3 runs 15 residues. The CDR3 region is CASSPQGIFNNEQFF. CDR3 DNA: TGTGCCAGCTCACCACAGGGGATATTCAACAATGAGCAGTTCTTC.

In its sample, this clone was seen a few times. The CDR3 spells CASQKEVGVKNIQYF. The CDR3 nucleotides read TGTGCCAGCCAAAAAGAAGTAGGGGTCAAAAACATTCAGTACTTC. The V and J genes are TRBV27 and TRBJ2-4, with D maybe TRBD1 (5 bases). V gave up 8 bases and J gave up 3 bases, with 17 bases separating them. There are 15 residues in the CDR3. Germline lookup yields CDR1 MNHEY and CDR2 SMNVEV (reference sequence).

This clone turned up a few times. V is TRBV6-6 and J is TRBJ2-7; 8 positions agree with TRBD1. J gave up 2 bases and V 8 bases, and 8 bases lay outside the gene matches. The CDR3 runs 14 residues. Germline CDR1 reads MNHNY; CDR2 reads SVGAGI (reference sequence). CDR3 region: CASCLGQGAYEQYF. DNA of the CDR3: TGTGCCAGCTGTCTCGGACAGGGAGCCTACGAGCAGTACTTC.

This chain joins TRBV7-9 and TRBJ2-1; 9 bases match TRBD1. CDR1 and CDR2 (germline): SEHNR, FQNEAQ (reference sequence). V was clipped by 5 bases and J by 4 bases; unmatched bases: 12. The CDR3 extends over 17 amino acids. DNA of the CDR3: TGTGCCAGCAGCATTACCGCCGGGACAGGGCGTTACAATGAGCAGTTCTTC. It is translated as CASSITAGTGRYNEQFF. Filled out from reference TRBV7-9 and TRBJ2-1, the complete variable domain reads DTGVSQNPRHKITKRGQNVTFRCDPISEHNRLYWYRQTLGQGPEFLTYFQNEAQLEKSRLLSDRFSAERPKGSFSTLEIQRTEQGDSAMYLCASSITAGTGRYNEQFFGPGTRLTVL.

The rearrangement joins TRBV27 to TRBJ2-7; 9 bases are shared with TRBD1. Trimming cost V 3 bases and J 9 bases; bases outside gene matches: 15. The V gene's germline CDR1 is MNHEY and CDR2 SMNVEV (reference sequence). The CDR3 sequence is 16 residues long. CDR3 coding DNA: TGTGCCAGCAGTTTGACCGGACAGGGGCCACCCCGCGGGCAGTACTTC. This sequence encodes CASSLTGQGPPRGQYF.

The chain combines TRBV6-5 with TRBJ1-2; 7 bases are shared with TRBD1. The germline gives CDR1 MNHEY, CDR2 SVGAGI. Trimming cost V 2 bases and J 7 bases; bases outside gene matches: 7. CDR3 length equals 14 residues. DNA for the CDR3: TGTGCCAGCAGTTACCGCAGGGGGTTAAGTGGCTACACCTTC. Its translation is CASSYRRGLSGYTF.

V and J are TRBV7-9 and TRBJ2-3; 7 bases line up with TRBD2. The CDR3 consists of 16 residues. Germline lookup yields CDR1 SEHNR and CDR2 FQNEAQ (reference sequence). V dropped 1 base and J dropped 2; count of bases not matched to a gene: 6. This CDR3 reads CASSLVGAGNTDTQYF. The CDR3 DNA reads TGTGCCAGCAGCTTAGTCGGAGCGGGGAACACAGATACGCAGTATTTT.

The gene calls are TRBV7-9 and TRBJ1-5, with TRBD1 matching over 9 bases. The J segment lost 0 bases and the V segment lost 1 base, leaving 10 bases of the junction unmatched. CDR3 length equals 19 residues. CDR1 SEHNR and CDR2 FQNEAQ come from the germline V gene (reference sequence). CDR3 residues: CASSLGSGQGPLSNQPQHF. In DNA form, the CDR3 reads TGTGCCAGCAGCTTAGGGTCGGGACAGGGCCCACTTAGCAATCAGCCCCAGCATTTT.

The chain has TRBV15 and TRBJ1-5; 8 nucleotides match TRBD1. CDR3 length: 15 residues. Trimming at V came to 3 bases and at J to 7 bases, leaving 8 bases not matched to a gene. Germline CDR1 reads LNHNV; CDR2 reads YYDKDF (reference sequence). CDR3 in amino acids: CATSRRTGRHQPQHF. CDR3 bases: TGTGCCACCAGCAGGAGGACAGGGCGGCACCAGCCCCAGCATTTT.

The chain couples TRBV4-1 to TRBJ2-2; 9 positions agree with TRBD2. CDR1 MGHRA and CDR2 YSYEKL come from the germline V gene. CDR3 size: 16 residues. J gave up 5 bases and V 1 base, and 5 bases lay outside the gene matches. The DNA for the CDR3 is TGCGCCAGCAGCCAAGGAGAGACTAGCGGAACCGGGGAGCTGTTTTTT. Its protein product is CASSQGETSGTGELFF.

In this sample, this clone turned up once. The gene calls are TRBV10-2 and TRBJ1-1; 8 bases line up with TRBD1. Germline CDR1 is WSHSY and CDR2 is SAAADI. This CDR3 is built from 15 residues. V dropped 7 bases and J dropped 1; count of bases not matched to a gene: 8. Here the CDR3 reads CASTGQGRRNTEAFF. The CDR3 DNA follows: TGCGCCAGCACCGGACAGGGAAGGAGGAACACTGAAGCTTTCTTT.

This clone has a handful of counts. This chain links TRBV11-2 with TRBJ2-5, with 9 positions matching TRBD2. The CDR3 consists of 14 residues. In germline, CDR1 is SGHAT, CDR2 FQNNGV. Germline trimming cut 4 bases from V and 5 bases from J; bases unmatched to any gene: 5. CDR3 in DNA: TGTGCCAGCAGCTCTACAGCGGGGGGTGAGACCCAGTACTTC. Protein product: CASSSTAGGETQYF.

This clone was counted between two and nine times. The chain employs TRBV29-1 and TRBJ2-7, with 7 bases matching TRBD2. CDR3 size: 12 residues. Germline V gives CDR1 SQVTM, CDR2 ANQGSEA. Losses at the gene ends were 0 bases for V and 6 bases for J; bases not matched to a gene: 2. CDR3 in amino acids: CSVEEGRGEQYF. In DNA form, the CDR3 reads TGCAGCGTTGAAGAGGGGAGGGGCGAGCAGTACTTC.